This T cell receptor beta chain is from a study of blood T cell repertoires in COVID-19. In the study overall: PBMCs, B-cell-depleted T cells, or T cells were the source of the cDNA or gDNA that made up the material.

As handled by the study authors: Using reference gene primer amplification, nucleated cell counts were estimated. Generated by immunoSEQ multiplex PCR, the TCRdb table keeps only in-frame clones and is missing some. V and J calls and clone size are those listed in that table; D and trimming were worked out from the DNA. The table shows approximately 60,000 clones, with 87% occurring only once. The germline V gene has CDR1 LNHDA and CDR2 SQIVND (reference sequence). The trim removed 3 bases at V and 2 bases at J, leaving 5 bases unmatched. The CDR3 is 17 residues long. The specimen sequenced was peripheral blood. This receptor was identified in a woman at least 80 years old with COVID-19, enrolled during active disease. The V call is TRBV19, the J call TRBJ2-3; 13 bases map to TRBD2. In DNA form, the CDR3 reads TGTGCCAGTAGTATCGGACTAGCGGGGGCTTACACAGATACGCAGTATTTT. This translates into CASSIGLAGAYTDTQYF.